Detailed here is one T cell receptor (beta chain). Its antigen is not known. The junction differs from germline at one of its ends, possibly a read error. This entry comes from a study of shared clonotypes between healthy human individuals. Study in general: Each donor had three CD4 naive, three CD4 memory, two CD8 naive and one CD8 memory plate. The study, taken as a whole, reports: The researchers took only blood, and tissue repertoires probably look different. Generally, naive subsets (rather than memory subsets) showed larger estimated richness.

The CDR3 totals 14 residues. Germline CDR1 reads SEHNR; CDR2 reads FQNEAQ (reference sequence). Clones were sequenced by immunoSEQ multiplex PCR, and TCRdb holds only the in-frame ones, with some missing. Of millions of clones in the sample, 85% to 95% are singletons; the top ten hold roughly 0.15%. The chain uses TRBV7-9 and TRBJ1-1; TRBD1 aligns across 7 bases. Sequenced material: naive CD4+ T cells sorted from blood. Subset of the sample: CD45RA+ positively selected. The TCR was taken from a man younger than 35 in good health. CDR3 loop: CASSLADRNPEAFF. The CDR3 DNA reads as TGTGCCAGCAGCTTAGCGGACAGGAACCCTGAAGCTTTCTTT.